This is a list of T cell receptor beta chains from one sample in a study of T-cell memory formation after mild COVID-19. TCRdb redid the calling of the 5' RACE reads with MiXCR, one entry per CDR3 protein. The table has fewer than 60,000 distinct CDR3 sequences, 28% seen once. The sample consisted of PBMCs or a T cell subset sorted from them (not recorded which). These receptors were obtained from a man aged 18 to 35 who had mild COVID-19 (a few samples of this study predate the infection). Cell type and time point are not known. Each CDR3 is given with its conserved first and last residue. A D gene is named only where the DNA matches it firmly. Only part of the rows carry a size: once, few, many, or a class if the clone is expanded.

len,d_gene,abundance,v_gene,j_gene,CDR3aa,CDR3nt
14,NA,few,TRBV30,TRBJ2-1,CAWIAGISYNEQFF,TGTGCCTGGATCGCAGGCATCTCCTACAATGAGCAGTTCTTC
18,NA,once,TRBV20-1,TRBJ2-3,CSARSFRDETSSTDTQYF,TGCAGTGCTAGATCCTTCCGGGACGAGACCTCTAGCACAGATACGCAGTATTTT
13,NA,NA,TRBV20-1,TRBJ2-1,CSARGAAYNEQFF,TGCAGTGCTAGGGGGGCTGCCTACAATGAGCAGTTCTTC
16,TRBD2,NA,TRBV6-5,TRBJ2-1,CASSYSLAGGYNEQFF,TGTGCCAGCAGTTACTCATTAGCGGGGGGATACAATGAGCAGTTCTTC
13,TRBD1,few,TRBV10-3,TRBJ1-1,CATKTGGNTEAFF,TGTGCCACAAAAACAGGGGGGAACACTGAAGCTTTCTTT
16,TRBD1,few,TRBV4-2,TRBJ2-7,CASSQEGTGGIYEQYF,TGTGCCAGCAGCCAAGAGGGGACAGGGGGAATCTACGAGCAGTACTTC
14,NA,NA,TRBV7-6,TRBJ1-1,CASSLASGPPEAFF,TGTGCCAGCAGCTTAGCGTCCGGTCCGCCTGAAGCTTTCTTT
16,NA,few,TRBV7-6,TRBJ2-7,CASSSRSAGVFYEQYF,TGTGCCAGCAGCTCACGGTCGGCAGGGGTCTTCTACGAGCAGTACTTC
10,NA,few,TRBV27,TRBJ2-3,CATRDDTQYF,TGTGCCACCCGGGACGATACGCAGTATTTT
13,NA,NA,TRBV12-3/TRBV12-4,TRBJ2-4,CASSLASGNIQYF,TGTGCCAGCAGTTTAGCTAGCGGAAACATTCAGTACTTC
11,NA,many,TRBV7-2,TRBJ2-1,CASSLGGEQFF,TGTGCCAGCAGCTTAGGTGGGGAGCAGTTCTTC
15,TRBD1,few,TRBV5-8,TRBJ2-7,CASGFGYGTDYEQYF,TGTGCCAGCGGTTTCGGATACGGGACAGACTACGAGCAGTACTTC
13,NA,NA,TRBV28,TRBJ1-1,CASKSQGAAEAFF,TGTGCCAGCAAGTCACAGGGCGCCGCTGAAGCTTTCTTT
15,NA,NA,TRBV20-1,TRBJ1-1,CSAAGVDPRNTEAFF,TGCAGTGCCGCCGGGGTCGACCCAAGGAACACTGAAGCTTTCTTT
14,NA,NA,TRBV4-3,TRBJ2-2,CASRGAGGAGELFF,TGCGCCAGCCGCGGGGCGGGCGGGGCCGGGGAGCTGTTTTTT
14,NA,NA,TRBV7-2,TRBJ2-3,CASSLAPTGATQYF,TGTGCCAGCAGCTTAGCCCCGACGGGGGCTACGCAGTATTTT
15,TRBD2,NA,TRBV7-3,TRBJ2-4,CASSLSGGLGNIQYF,TGTGCCAGCAGCCTTAGCGGGGGGCTGGGGAACATTCAGTACTTC
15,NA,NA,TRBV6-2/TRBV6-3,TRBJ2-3,CASSYIPQVADTQYF,TGTGCCAGCAGTTACATCCCGCAGGTAGCAGATACGCAGTATTTT
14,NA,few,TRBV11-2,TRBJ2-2,CASSLGPITGELFF,TGTGCCAGCAGCTTAGGCCCCATAACCGGGGAGCTGTTTTTT
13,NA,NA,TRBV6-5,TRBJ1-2,CASSYRGGYGYTF,TGTGCCAGCAGTTACAGAGGAGGCTATGGCTACACCTTC
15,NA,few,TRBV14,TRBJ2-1,CASSHPGILYNEQFF,TGTGCCAGCAGCCACCCCGGGATACTCTACAATGAGCAGTTCTTC
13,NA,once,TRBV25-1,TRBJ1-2,CASSEVGWYGYTF,TGTGCCAGCAGTGAAGTGGGTTGGTATGGCTACACCTTC
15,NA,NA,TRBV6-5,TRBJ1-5,CASSYSSRGGQPQHF,TGTGCCAGCAGTTACTCGAGCAGGGGCGGACAGCCCCAGCATTTT
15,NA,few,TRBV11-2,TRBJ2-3,CASSLTSYSTDTQYF,TGTGCCAGCAGTCTTACTAGTTATAGCACAGATACGCAGTATTTT
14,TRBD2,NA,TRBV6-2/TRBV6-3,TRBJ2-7,CASSTTSGGYEQYF,TGTGCCAGCAGTACAACTAGCGGCGGCTACGAGCAGTACTTC
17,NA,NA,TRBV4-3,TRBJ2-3,CASSQDPGPLRVDTQYF,TGCGCCAGCAGCCAAGATCCGGGACCGCTTAGGGTGGATACGCAGTATTTT
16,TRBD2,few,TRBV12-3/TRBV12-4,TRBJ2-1,CASSLASGGAPNEQFF,TGTGCCAGCAGTTTAGCTAGCGGGGGGGCCCCCAATGAGCAGTTCTTC
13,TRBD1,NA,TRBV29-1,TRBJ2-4,CSAGDSLQNIQYF,TGCAGCGCAGGGGACAGTCTCCAAAACATTCAGTACTTC
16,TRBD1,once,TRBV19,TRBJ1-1,CASSPTLTGANTEAFF,TGTGCCAGTAGTCCCACTCTTACAGGGGCGAACACTGAAGCTTTCTTT